A single sample gave rise to the 19 T cell receptor beta chains below, sequenced in a study of T cell responses to AZD1222 COVID-19 vaccine. The data were produced by immunoSEQ multiplex PCR, yet TCRdb's version contains in-frame clones alone and is incomplete. The profile shows around 140,000 clones, roughly 93% of them singletons. Specimen: peripheral blood, collected after recovery from COVID-19. These receptors were collected from an adult who had recovered from COVID-19.

The rearrangement links TRBV14 to TRBJ2-5; D perhaps matches TRBD2 (6 bases). With 3 bases removed from V and 1 base from J, the gap between germline ends came to 15 bases. In germline, CDR1 is SGHDN, CDR2 FVKESK. The CDR3 is 16 residues long. The CDR3: CASSQGGAAFQETQYF. The CDR3 DNA follows: TGTGCCAGCAGCCAGGGCGGGGCAGCATTCCAAGAGACCCAGTACTTC.

J is TRBJ2-1 and V is TRBV5-1, with 9 nucleotides matching TRBD2. This CDR3 comprises 16 residues. In germline, CDR1 is SGHRS, CDR2 YFSETQ. V lost 0 bases, J lost 5 bases, and 6 bases stayed unmatched. The CDR3 sequence is CASSLVASGDHNEQFF. The CDR3 nucleotides are TGCGCCAGCAGCTTGGTGGCTAGCGGGGATCACAATGAGCAGTTCTTC. Full variable domain (rest looked up from reference TRBV5-1 and TRBJ2-1): KAGVTQTPRYLIKTRGQQVTLSCSPISGHRSVSWYQQTPGQGLQFLFEYFSETQRNKGNFPGRFSGRQFSNSRSEMNVSTLELGDSALYLCASSLVASGDHNEQFFGPGTRLTVL.

This clone occurred once. The chain has TRBV11-3 and TRBJ2-5, with 7 nucleotides matching TRBD1. Trimming removed 1 base from V and 2 bases from J; junction bases left unmatched: 4. This CDR3 region has 15 residues. Germline CDR1 is SGHNT and CDR2 is YENEEA. DNA of the CDR3: TGTGCCAGCAGCTTAGGGGGACAGCGACAAGAGACCCAGTACTTC. Protein: CASSLGGQRQETQYF.

The chain uses TRBV4-1 and TRBJ2-3; TRBD2 agrees at 11 bases. In germline, CDR1 is MGHRA, CDR2 YSYEKL. This CDR3 contains 19 residues. The ends lost 0 bases at V and 0 bases at J; junction bases unmatched: 8. The chain's CDR3 is CASSQDGIAGGMSTDTQYF. Written as DNA, the CDR3 is TGCGCCAGCAGCCAAGACGGGATAGCGGGAGGGATGAGCACAGATACGCAGTATTTT.

The genes are TRBV29-1 and TRBJ1-4, with D possibly being TRBD1 (5 bases). Looked up from germline, CDR1 is SQVTM and CDR2 is ANQGSEA. Trimming stripped 4 bases from V and 4 bases from J, with 10 bases between. CDR3 length: 13 amino acids. The CDR3 DNA follows: TGCAGCGTTGTCGGGCAGGGTAATGAAAAACTGTTTTTT. This translates into CSVVGQGNEKLFF.

V gene TRBV11-2 combines with J gene TRBJ2-7, with 10 bases lining up with TRBD2. Trimming cost V 0 bases and J 1 base; bases outside gene matches: 3. Germline loops: CDR1 SGHAT, CDR2 FQNNGV. The CDR3 totals 16 residues. The CDR3 loop is CASSLDEAGGSYEQYF. The CDR3 region has the DNA TGTGCCAGCAGCTTAGATGAAGCGGGAGGGTCCTACGAGCAGTACTTC.

V and J are TRBV4-1 and TRBJ2-7; D is unresolved. Germline loops: CDR1 MGHRA, CDR2 YSYEKL. The CDR3 loop spans 12 amino acids. Trimming pared 0 bases from V and 7 bases from J, leaving 7 bases between. The CDR3 here is CASSQDQEEQYF. The CDR3 DNA follows: TGCGCCAGCAGCCAAGATCAGGAGGAGCAGTACTTC.

The V call is TRBV10-2, the J call TRBJ2-2; TRBD1 might be the D (6 bases). Looked up from germline, CDR1 is WSHSY and CDR2 is SAAADI. Deletions cut 2 bases from V and 5 bases from J, with 12 bases between. This CDR3 region has 15 residues. The CDR3 coding sequence is TGCGCCAGCAGTGAGGCCGGGACAACAACCGGGGAGCTGTTTTTT. Amino acid sequence: CASSEAGTTTGELFF.

The chain employs TRBV6-5 and TRBJ1-4; no definite D call. The CDR3 sequence is 14 residues long. V lost 4 bases, J lost 3 bases, and 9 bases lay in between. Germline CDR1 and CDR2: MNHEY and SVGAGI. This CDR3 is CASSFRGPNEKLFF. The CDR3 region has the DNA TGTGCCAGCAGTTTTCGGGGTCCTAATGAAAAACTGTTTTTT.

This sequence joins TRBV19 and TRBJ2-7, with a tentative D call TRBD2 (6 bases). The CDR3 totals 13 residues. Germline values: CDR1 LNHDA, CDR2 SQIVND (reference sequence). Between the trimmed V and J ends, which lost 3 bases and 6 bases, there was a span of 12 bases. The CDR3 DNA follows: TGTGCCAGTAGTATCACGGGGGATCGCGAGCAGTACTTC. This translates into CASSITGDREQYF. Complete variable domain (other parts from reference TRBV19 and TRBJ2-7): DGGITQSPKYLFRKEGQNVTLSCEQNLNHDAMYWYRQDPGQGLRLIYYSQIVNDFQKGDIAEGYSVSREKKESFPLTVTSAQKNPTAFYLCASSITGDREQYFGPGTRLTVT.

The rearrangement joins TRBV14 to TRBJ2-7, with D maybe TRBD1 (6 bases). CDR3 length: 13 amino acids. Trimming removed 1 base at V and 6 bases at J, with 10 bases between. From germline, CDR1 is SGHDN and CDR2 FVKESK. DNA of the CDR3: TGTGCCAGCAGCCAAGCAGGGGTCGGCGAGCAGTACTTC. Protein product: CASSQAGVGEQYF.

The CDR3 DNA reads TGTGCCAGCAACCCCAGCGGGGGCGCGCGTGACGAGCAGTACTTC. This codes for CASNPSGGARDEQYF. V usage is TRBV9 and J usage is TRBJ2-7, with 8 bases identical to TRBD2. Trimming took 6 bases from V and 5 from J; bases not matched to a gene: 13. The germline CDR1 and CDR2 sequences are SGDLS and YYNGEE. This CDR3 is built from 15 residues.

The gene calls are TRBV10-3 and TRBJ1-3; no firm D call. The germline V gene encodes CDR1 ENHRY and CDR2 SYGVKD. Trimming removed 10 bases from V and 4 bases from J, with 11 bases in between. The CDR3 length is 12 residues. CDR3 region: CATQLGGNTIYF. The CDR3 bases are TGTGCCACCCAACTAGGCGGAAACACCATATATTTT.

The V and J genes are TRBV4-1 and TRBJ2-5, with 7 bases fitting TRBD1. The CDR3 is 16 amino acids. Germline V gives CDR1 MGHRA, CDR2 YSYEKL. The J segment lost 5 bases and the V segment lost 3 bases, leaving 12 bases of the junction unmatched. CDR3 DNA sequence: TGCGCCAGCAGCCATTCCTCGACAGGGCCGTCGGAGACCCAGTACTTC. It encodes CASSHSSTGPSETQYF.

The gene calls are TRBV6-6 and TRBJ1-6; D is unresolved. CDR1 and CDR2 from the germline V gene are MNHNY and SVGAGI (reference sequence). The CDR3 consists of 15 residues. V shed 2 bases and J shed 7 bases, with 12 bases lying between them. CDR3 bases: TGTGCCAGCAGTTACCCCGGACGTCCAAATTCACCCCTCCACTTT. Translated, it gives CASSYPGRPNSPLHF.

This chain joins TRBV7-2 and TRBJ2-7; TRBD2 matches 13 bases. The CDR3 consists of 15 residues. The junction had 2 bases not matched to a gene; V was cut back by 0 bases and J by 6 bases. The germline V gene encodes CDR1 SGHTA and CDR2 FQGNSA. The CDR3 is CASSLARLAGGEQYF. The CDR3 DNA sequence: TGTGCCAGCAGCTTAGCCCGACTAGCGGGAGGCGAGCAGTACTTC.

The J gene is TRBJ2-7, the V gene TRBV3-1 (or the pseudogene TRBV3-2), with TRBD1 matching over 12 bases. Germline-derived CDR1 and CDR2 are LGHDT and YNNKEL (reference sequence). The CDR3 extends over 18 amino acids. V lost 5 bases and J lost 4; bases outside the gene matches: 15. This CDR3 reads CASSFSLSGTGGRYEQYF. The CDR3 nucleotides read TGTGCCAGCAGCTTCTCTCTCTCTGGGACAGGGGGCCGGTACGAGCAGTACTTC.

The chain has TRBV7-2 and TRBJ2-1; D is unresolved. The CDR3 sequence is 11 residues long. V gave up 2 bases and J gave up 7 bases, with 3 bases separating them. Per germline, CDR1 SGHTA and CDR2 FQGNSA. The CDR3 loop reads CASSLKNEQFF. In nucleotides, the CDR3 is TGTGCCAGCAGCTTAAAGAATGAGCAGTTCTTC.

The gene calls are TRBV7-2 and TRBJ2-1; D is perhaps TRBD2 (5 bases). Trimming shortened V by 3 bases and J by 3 bases, and 12 bases separated the two germline ends. The CDR3 runs 15 residues. Germline assignment: CDR1 SGHTA and CDR2 FQGNSA. DNA for the CDR3: TGTGCCAGCAGCTTTAACCGGGAAGTCTACAATGAGCAGTTCTTC. Translation: CASSFNREVYNEQFF.